Detailed here is one T cell receptor (beta chain). Its antigen is still unknown. Receiving focal radiation plus CTLA-4 blockade with ipilimumab were patients who had chemo-refractory metastatic non-small-cell lung cancer. These data come from a study of radiotherapy plus CTLA-4 blockade in lung cancer. Study overall: Objective responses were documented in 15% to 20% of patients, with disease control in roughly 33%.

Germline values: CDR1 SGHRS, CDR2 YFSETQ. This CDR3 spans 16 amino acids. The V end lost 0 bases, the J end lost 1 base, and 13 bases lay between the germline ends. Assay used: immunoSEQ multiplex PCR; TCRdb lists only in-frame clones, some missing. The sample lists 75,000 to 95,000 clones; approximately 75% were seen once. Study-wide points: In blood, early T cell clone dynamics reportedly predicted response best, together with interferon-beta. Tumor-derived TCR clones expanded in blood after radiotherapy plus ipilimumab.

This clonotype was obtained from a human donor with non-small cell lung cancer that progressed on radiotherapy plus ipilimumab. The chain joins TRBV5-1 to TRBJ1-1; D not certain. The sequences come from peripheral blood, collected from a patient treated with radiotherapy plus ipilimumab. The CDR3 region is CASSLVGPAGNTEAFF. CDR3 in DNA: TGCGCCAGCAGCTTGGTTGGCCCGGCCGGGAACACTGAAGCTTTCTTT.